Described below is a single T cell receptor (beta chain) sequence and its context. This clonotype was counted many times. Which antigen it targets is not known. The input lacks base qualities; no much larger clone sits a single base away. The data belong to a study of T-cell reconstitution after alpha-beta-depleted transplantation in children (dated by TCRdb to about 2016). In the study overall: The study quantitatively tracked T-cell immune reconstitution after TCRalphabeta/CD19-depleted allogeneic hematopoietic cell transplantation in children using TCR repertoire profiling. The investigation overall reported the following: Apparently early alphabetaT-cell count recovery about two months after transplant reportedly relied on only several hundred rapidly expanded clones derived from non-depleted graft cells. Over the following months the frequencies of hyperexpanded clones went down, and after one year T-cell counts and TCRbeta diversity were mostly credited to newly produced T cells. In some patients, the high TCRbeta diversity seen at day 60 was put down to recipient T cells and intrathymic progenitors that had survived conditioning.

Inclusive of the bounding cysteine and phenylalanine, the CDR3 is 14 residues long. Only the CDR3 region is kept as DNA, spanning 42 bases read in frame from base 1. V and J are truncated by 5 bases and 7 bases respectively, leaving an intervening sequence of 17 bases. Sequences SGHAT (CDR1) and FQNNGV (CDR2) are obtained from the germline V gene. Libraries were made using PCR. Sequencing was carried out with an Illumina HiSeq 2500. TCR library preparation used molecular barcoding, with unique molecular identifiers applied to normalize quantification of the TCRbeta repertoire. TCRdb reanalyzed the raw reads on its own, using fastp at Q25 for trimming and MiXCR for clone calling, and kept in-frame beta chains. A single entry per CDR3 protein holds the most common genes and DNA from its merged rows. The sample has about 120,000 distinct CDR3 sequences on record, 20% to 25% of them singletons. Together, the top ten hold under 12% of the sample.

Sample treatment or condition, as interpreted from the label and publication: allogeneic hematopoietic cell transplantation with graft depleted of TCRalphabeta T cells and CD19 B cells. The children who served as transplant recipients had been given grafts of TCRalphabeta/CD19-depleted allogeneic hematopoietic cells. The chain was built from TRBV11-2 and TRBJ2-5; the best D guess is TRBD2, with 5 bases matching. The receptor was isolated from a male patient aged 2-9 years who had a stem cell transplant for chronic granulomatous disease, so the T cells may come from the graft donor. The source was PBMCs, mostly from graft donor cells, collected 180 days after TCRalphabeta/CD19-depleted stem cell transplant. Read as DNA, the sequence is TGTGCCAGCAGCCCGCGGGCCCGCTCAGGGACCCAGTACTTC. Its coded protein is CASSPRARSGTQYF.